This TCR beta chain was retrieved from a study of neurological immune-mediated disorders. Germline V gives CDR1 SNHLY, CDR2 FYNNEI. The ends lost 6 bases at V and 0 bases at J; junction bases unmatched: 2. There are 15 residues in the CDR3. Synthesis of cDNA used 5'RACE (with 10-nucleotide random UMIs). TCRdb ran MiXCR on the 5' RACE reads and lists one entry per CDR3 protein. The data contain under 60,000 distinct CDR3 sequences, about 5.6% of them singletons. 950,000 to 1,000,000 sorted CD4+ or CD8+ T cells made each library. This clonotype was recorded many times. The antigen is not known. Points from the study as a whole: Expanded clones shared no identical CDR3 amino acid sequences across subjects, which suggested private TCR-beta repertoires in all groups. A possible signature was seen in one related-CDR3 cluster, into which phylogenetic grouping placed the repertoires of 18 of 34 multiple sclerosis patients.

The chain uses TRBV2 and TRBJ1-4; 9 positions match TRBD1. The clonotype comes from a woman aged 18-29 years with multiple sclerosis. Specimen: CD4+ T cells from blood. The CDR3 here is CASRDRGATNEKLFF. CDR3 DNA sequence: TGTGCCAGCAGGGACAGGGGCGCAACTAATGAAAAACTGTTTTTT.